One sample yielded the 20 T cell receptor beta chains listed below, sequenced in a study of cytomegalovirus exposure and HLA in healthy donors. In the PCR, 60 Vbeta and 13 Jbeta primers were used. Produced via immunoSEQ multiplex PCR; TCRdb's table is partial and in-frame only. The data contain about 140,000 clones, roughly 75% of them singletons. The specimen sequenced was PBMCs. These TCRs come from a man younger than 45 in good health and CMV-seronegative.

This clone was counted between two and nine times. V usage is TRBV4-2 and J usage is TRBJ1-6; D unclear. This CDR3 is built from 16 residues. Trimming took off 0 bases at V and 3 bases at J, with 9 bases between the two ends. Looked up from germline, CDR1 is LGHNA and CDR2 is YNFKEQ. This chain's CDR3 is CASSQEAGNYNSPLHF. The CDR3 DNA follows: TGTGCCAGCAGCCAAGAAGCAGGAAACTATAATTCACCCCTCCACTTT.

The rearrangement joins TRBV5-1 to TRBJ2-2; a possible D gene is TRBD1 (5 bases). Between the trimmed V and J ends, which lost 2 bases and 5 bases, there was a span of 16 bases. CDR1 SGHRS and CDR2 YFSETQ come from the germline V gene. This CDR3 contains 16 residues. The CDR3 sequence: CASSLLQTARTGELFF. CDR3 DNA: TGCGCCAGCAGCTTATTGCAGACAGCAAGGACCGGGGAGCTGTTTTTT.

The genes are TRBV28 and TRBJ1-1; TRBD1 matches 8 bases. This CDR3 contains 14 residues. With 8 bases clipped from V and 1 base from J, the junction kept 6 bases outside the gene matches. The germline gives CDR1 MDHEN, CDR2 SYDVKM. The CDR3 DNA is TGTGCCAGCGGGAGGACAGGGAAGAACACTGAAGCTTTCTTT. This sequence encodes CASGRTGKNTEAFF.

The genes are TRBV18 and TRBJ1-4, with D perhaps matching TRBD1 (6 bases). Per germline, CDR1 KGHSH and CDR2 LQKENI. V dropped 1 base and J dropped 4 bases, with 7 bases sitting between them. The CDR3 contains 14 residues. The CDR3 region is CASSPRDINEKLFF. CDR3 coding DNA: TGTGCCAGCTCACCACGGGACATTAATGAAAAACTGTTTTTT.

In its sample, this clone was seen once. V is TRBV2 and J is TRBJ2-7; 9 bases agree with TRBD2. V lost 5 bases, J lost 2 bases, and 4 bases stayed unmatched. The germline CDR1 and CDR2 sequences are SNHLY and FYNNEI. This CDR3 contains 14 residues. The CDR3 region is CASSLAGVPYEQYF. Written as DNA, the CDR3 is TGTGCCAGCAGTTTAGCGGGAGTACCCTACGAGCAGTACTTC.

This clone occurred a few times. The final CDR3 position lacks the conserved phenylalanine or tryptophan, pointing to a likely read error. The DNA is omitted, as the CDR3 cannot be located on it reliably, and the CDR3 follows TCRdb's listing. The chain recombines TRBV5-1 with TRBJ1-1; TRBD1, the D gene given by the table, was not confirmed from the DNA. The CDR3 is 10 amino acids long, termini counted. The germline V gene has CDR1 SGHRS and CDR2 YFSETQ. The CDR3 is CASTSGQGLE.

This clone has only a few counts. The gene calls are TRBV11-2 and TRBJ2-7, with 8 bases matching TRBD1. The V segment lost 1 base and the J segment 7 bases; nucleotides outside the gene matches: 9. This CDR3 has 15 amino acids. Germline V CDR1 and CDR2: SGHAT, FQNNGV. CDR3 loop: CASSLVGQVRGEQYF. DNA for the CDR3: TGTGCCAGCAGCTTAGTGGGACAGGTCCGGGGGGAGCAGTACTTC.

The sample holds a few counts of this clone. This chain connects TRBV4-1 to TRBJ1-1; D may be TRBD1 (5 bases). The CDR3 covers 14 residues. Germline V gene sequence: CDR1 MGHRA, CDR2 YSYEKL. V was cut by 1 base and J by 8 bases, with 14 bases left in between. CDR3 nucleotide sequence: TGCGCCAGCAGCCAAGGGGCAGGGTATAGCGAAGCTTTCTTT. This translates into CASSQGAGYSEAFF.

The chain links TRBV7-2 to TRBJ2-7, with 16 bases matching TRBD2. The trim removed 6 bases at V and 7 bases at J, leaving 6 bases unmatched. Germline CDR1 SGHTA, CDR2 FQGNSA. The CDR3 is 15 residues long. CDR3 sequence: CASSQGLAGGREQYF. The CDR3 nucleotides are TGTGCCAGCAGTCAGGGACTAGCGGGAGGGCGAGAGCAGTACTTC. The full variable domain, rest sourced from reference TRBV7-2 and TRBJ2-7, is GAGVSQSPSNKVTEKGKDVELRCDPISGHTALYWYRQSLGQGLEFLIYFQGNSAPDKSGLPSDRFSAERTGGSVSTLTIQRTQQEDSAVYLCASSQGLAGGREQYFGPGTRLTVT.

The CDR3 coding sequence is TGTGCCAGCAGATCCGGACAGGTGAACACCGGGGAGCTGTTTTTT. This codes for CASRSGQVNTGELFF. V is TRBV5-4 and J is TRBJ2-2, with 7 bases identical to TRBD1. This CDR3 is 15 amino acids long. Per the germline V gene, CDR1 is SGHNT and CDR2 is YYREEE (reference sequence). The junction had 5 bases not matched to a gene; V was cut back by 5 bases and J by 1 base.

The chain carries TRBV9 and TRBJ2-5, with 11 bases identical to TRBD2. Germline-derived CDR1 and CDR2 are SGDLS and YYNGEE. This CDR3 region has 16 residues. J was trimmed by 1 base and V by 0 bases; bases with no gene match: 2. The CDR3 region has the DNA TGTGCCAGCAGCGTAGCGGGGACTAGCGGCCAAGAGACCCAGTACTTC. Translation: CASSVAGTSGQETQYF. The complete variable domain, with remaining parts taken from reference TRBV9 and TRBJ2-5, reads DSGVTQTPKHLITATGQRVTLRCSPRSGDLSVYWYQQSLDQGLQFLIQYYNGEERAKGNILERFSAQQFPDLHSELNLSSLELGDSALYFCASSVAGTSGQETQYFGPGTRLLVL.

The genes are TRBV6-1 and TRBJ1-3; no clear D. The CDR3 runs to 15 residues. Trimming took 5 bases from V and 0 from J, leaving 11 bases between them. Looked up from germline, CDR1 is MNHNS and CDR2 is SASEGT. The CDR3 region is CASSLDTVSGNTIYF. The CDR3 coding sequence is TGTGCCAGCAGTCTTGATACAGTCTCTGGAAACACCATATATTTT.

This clone has only a few counts. The genes are TRBV6-6 and TRBJ1-1; TRBD1 matches at 8 bases. The V and J ends lost 6 bases and 4 bases, in that order; junction bases with no gene match: 10. CDR1 and CDR2 (germline): MNHNY, SVGAGI (reference sequence). The CDR3 is made up of 15 amino acids. The CDR3 region has the DNA TGTGCCAGCAGACCGACAGGGGTATGGAGCACTGAAGCTTTCTTT. The encoded protein is CASRPTGVWSTEAFF.

The chain couples TRBV4-1 to TRBJ2-1; TRBD2 agrees at 10 bases. CDR3 length: 18 amino acids. Germline trimming cut 0 bases from V and 7 bases from J; bases unmatched to any gene: 12. Per germline, CDR1 MGHRA and CDR2 YSYEKL. The CDR3 DNA is TGCGCCAGCAGCCAAGAGGGGTCGGGACTAGCGAGAGAGAATGAGCAGTTCTTC. It specifies CASSQEGSGLARENEQFF.

A word on this clone: One end of the junction is discordant with germline, which a read error may explain. The chain recombines TRBV27 with TRBJ1-5; D remains unclear. The CDR3 is made up of 14 amino acids. Germline-derived CDR1 and CDR2 are MNHEY and SMNVEV (reference sequence). CDR3 sequence (DNA): TGTGCCAGCAGTCCTGACGGGGTATGGCAGCCCCAGAATTTT. Its protein product is CASSPDGVWQPQNF.

This CDR3 reads CASSEGIWFF. CDR3 sequence (DNA): TGTGCCAGCAGTGAGGGTATCTGGTTCTTC. This rearrangement joins TRBV6-5 to TRBJ2-1; weak D call: TRBD2 (5 bases). V was pared by 5 bases and J by 15 bases, with 11 bases between. Per germline, CDR1 MNHEY and CDR2 SVGAGI. There are 10 residues in the CDR3.

The gene calls are TRBV29-1 and TRBJ1-1; the match to TRBD1 covers 7 bases. Germline V gene sequence: CDR1 SQVTM, CDR2 ANQGSEA. J lost 4 bases, V lost 6 bases, and 5 bases had no gene match. This CDR3 is built from 12 residues. CDR3 sequence: CSVRQGSTEAFF. DNA for the CDR3: TGCAGCGTAAGACAGGGTAGCACTGAAGCTTTCTTT.

The chain carries TRBV6-1 and TRBJ1-4; a weak D match, TRBD1 (6 bases). CDR1 and CDR2 from the germline V gene are MNHNS and SASEGT. This CDR3 is 16 amino acids long. V lost 4 bases, J lost 0 bases, and 12 bases lay in between. The CDR3 DNA is TGTGCCAGCAGTGCAGGGACAACGACAACTAATGAAAAACTGTTTTTT. It encodes CASSAGTTTTNEKLFF.

The chain is built from TRBV4-2 and TRBJ1-3; D is uncertain. Germline CDR1 LGHNA, CDR2 YNFKEQ. CDR3 length: 15 amino acids. Trimming removed 5 bases from V and 0 bases from J, with 11 bases in between. The CDR3 spells CASSSQGSSGNTIYF. The DNA for the CDR3 is TGTGCCAGCAGCTCACAAGGGAGCTCTGGAAACACCATATATTTT.

The CDR3 DNA reads as TGCAGCGTTGAAGGCCCTAACAGGGGTAAAGCTTTCTTT. This translates into CSVEGPNRGKAFF. The rearrangement uses TRBV29-1 and TRBJ1-1; 7 bases are a match to TRBD1. The V gene's germline CDR1 is SQVTM and CDR2 ANQGSEA. Losses at the gene ends were 1 base for V and 9 bases for J; bases not matched to a gene: 8. The CDR3 is 13 residues long. Full variable domain (outside the CDR3, taken from reference TRBV29-1 and TRBJ1-1): SAVISQKPSRDICQRGTSLTIQCQVDSQVTMMFWYRQQPGQSLTLIATANQGSEATYESGFVIDKFPISRPNLTFSTLTVSNMSPEDSSIYLCSVEGPNRGKAFFGQGTRLTVV.